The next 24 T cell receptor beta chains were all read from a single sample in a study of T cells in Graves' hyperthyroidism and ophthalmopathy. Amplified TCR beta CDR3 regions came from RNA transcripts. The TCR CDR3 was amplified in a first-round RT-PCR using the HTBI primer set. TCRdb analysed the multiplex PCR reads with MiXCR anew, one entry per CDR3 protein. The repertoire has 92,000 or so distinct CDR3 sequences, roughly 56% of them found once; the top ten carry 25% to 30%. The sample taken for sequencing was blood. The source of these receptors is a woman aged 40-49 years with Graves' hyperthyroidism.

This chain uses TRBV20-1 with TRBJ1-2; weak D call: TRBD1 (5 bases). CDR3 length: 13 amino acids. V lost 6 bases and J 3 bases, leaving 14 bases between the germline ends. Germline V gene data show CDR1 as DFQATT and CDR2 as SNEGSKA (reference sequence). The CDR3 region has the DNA TGCAGTGCCACCCCGGCAGGGTACTATGGCTACACCTTC. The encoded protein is CSATPAGYYGYTF.

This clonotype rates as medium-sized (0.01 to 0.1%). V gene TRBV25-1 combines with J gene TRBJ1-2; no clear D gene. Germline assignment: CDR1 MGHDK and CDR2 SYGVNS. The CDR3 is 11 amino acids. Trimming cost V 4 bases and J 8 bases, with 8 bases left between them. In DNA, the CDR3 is TGTGCCAGCAGTGGCGGGTACGGCTACACCTTC. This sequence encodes CASSGGYGYTF.

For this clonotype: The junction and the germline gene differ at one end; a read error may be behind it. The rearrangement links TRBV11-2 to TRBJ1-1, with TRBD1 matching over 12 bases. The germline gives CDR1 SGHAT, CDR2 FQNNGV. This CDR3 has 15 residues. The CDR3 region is CASSLGQGAWTEAFF. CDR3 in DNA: TGCGCCAGCAGCTTGGGACAGGGGGCATGGACTGAAGCTTTCTTT.

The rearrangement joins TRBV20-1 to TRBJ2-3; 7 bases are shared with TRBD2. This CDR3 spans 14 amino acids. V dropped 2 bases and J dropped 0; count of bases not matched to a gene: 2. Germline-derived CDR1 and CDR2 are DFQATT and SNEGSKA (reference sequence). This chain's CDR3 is CSARPGGSTDTQYF. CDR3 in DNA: TGCAGTGCTAGACCGGGGGGTAGCACAGATACGCAGTATTTT.

CDR3 DNA: TGTGCCAGCAGCTTAGTATGGGCGCACGGGGAGACCCAGTACTTC. Its translation: CASSLVWAHGETQYF. The gene calls are TRBV7-8 and TRBJ2-5; D is unresolved. Deletions cut 1 base from V and 5 bases from J, with 14 bases between. Germline V lookup: CDR1 SGHVS, CDR2 FQNEAQ. The CDR3 is made up of 15 amino acids.

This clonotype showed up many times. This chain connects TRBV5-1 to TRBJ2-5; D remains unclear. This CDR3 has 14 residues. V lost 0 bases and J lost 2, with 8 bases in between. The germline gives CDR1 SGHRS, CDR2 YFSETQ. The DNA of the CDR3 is TGCGCCAGCAGCTTGGGCTACAGACAAGAGACCCAGTACTTC. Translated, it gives CASSLGYRQETQYF.

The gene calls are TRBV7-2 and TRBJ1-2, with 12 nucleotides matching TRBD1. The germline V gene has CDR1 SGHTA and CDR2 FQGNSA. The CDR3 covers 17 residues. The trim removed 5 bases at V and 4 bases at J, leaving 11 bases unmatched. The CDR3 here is CASSVGDRGRVSYGYTF. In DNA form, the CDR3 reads TGTGCCAGCAGCGTAGGGGACAGGGGGCGTGTTAGCTATGGCTACACCTTC.

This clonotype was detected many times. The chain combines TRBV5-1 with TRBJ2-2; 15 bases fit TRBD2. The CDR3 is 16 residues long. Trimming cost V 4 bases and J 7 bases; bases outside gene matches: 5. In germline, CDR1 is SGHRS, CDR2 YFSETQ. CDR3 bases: TGCGCCAGCAGCGCAGGACTAGCGGGAGGGCACGGGGAGCTGTTTTTT. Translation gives CASSAGLAGGHGELFF.

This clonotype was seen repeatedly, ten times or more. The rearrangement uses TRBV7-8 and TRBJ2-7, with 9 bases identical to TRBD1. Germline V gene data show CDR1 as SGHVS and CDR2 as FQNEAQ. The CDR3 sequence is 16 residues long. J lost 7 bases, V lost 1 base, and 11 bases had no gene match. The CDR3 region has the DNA TGTGCCAGCAGCTTAGGAGCCCCTGGACAGGGGAGTGAGCAGTACTTC. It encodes CASSLGAPGQGSEQYF.

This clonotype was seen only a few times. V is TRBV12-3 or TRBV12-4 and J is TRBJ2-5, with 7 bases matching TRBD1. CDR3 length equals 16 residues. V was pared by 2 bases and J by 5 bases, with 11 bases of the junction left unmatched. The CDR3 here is CASSLRQGESMETQYF. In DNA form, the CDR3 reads TGTGCCAGCAGTTTACGGCAGGGGGAGTCGATGGAGACCCAGTACTTC.

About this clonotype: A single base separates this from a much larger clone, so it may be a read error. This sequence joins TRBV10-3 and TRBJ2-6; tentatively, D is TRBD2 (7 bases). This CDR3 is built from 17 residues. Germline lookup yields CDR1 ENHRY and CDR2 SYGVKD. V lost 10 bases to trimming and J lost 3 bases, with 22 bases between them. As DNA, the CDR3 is TGTGCCAGCGGGGGCGGGGGCGGTGTTGATGGGGCCAACGTCCTGACTTTC. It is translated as CASGGGGGVDGANVLTF.

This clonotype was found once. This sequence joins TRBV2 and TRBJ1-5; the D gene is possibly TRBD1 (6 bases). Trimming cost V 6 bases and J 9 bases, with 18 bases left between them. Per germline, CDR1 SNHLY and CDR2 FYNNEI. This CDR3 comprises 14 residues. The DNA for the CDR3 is TGTGCCAGCAGAGCCGGGACAATTCGGGGGCCCCAGCATTTT. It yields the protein CASRAGTIRGPQHF.

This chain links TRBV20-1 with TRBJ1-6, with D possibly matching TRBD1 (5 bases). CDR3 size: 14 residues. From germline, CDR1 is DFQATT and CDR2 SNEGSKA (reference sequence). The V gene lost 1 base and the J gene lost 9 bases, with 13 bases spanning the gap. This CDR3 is CSARATAFSSPLHF. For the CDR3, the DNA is TGCAGTGCTAGAGCGACAGCTTTTAGTTCACCCCTCCACTTT.

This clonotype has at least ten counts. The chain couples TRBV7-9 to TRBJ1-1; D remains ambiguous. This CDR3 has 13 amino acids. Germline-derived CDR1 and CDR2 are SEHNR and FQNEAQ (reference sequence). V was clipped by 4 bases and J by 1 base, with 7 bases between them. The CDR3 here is CASSSGSNTEAFF. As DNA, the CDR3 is TGTGCCAGCAGCTCCGGGTCGAACACTGAAGCTTTCTTT.

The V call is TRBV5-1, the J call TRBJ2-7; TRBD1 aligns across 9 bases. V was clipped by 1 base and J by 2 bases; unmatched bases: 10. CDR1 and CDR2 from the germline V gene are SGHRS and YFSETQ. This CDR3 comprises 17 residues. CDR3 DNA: TGCGCCAGCAGCTTGTGGGGGACAGGGCCATCGACCTACGAGCAGTACTTC. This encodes CASSLWGTGPSTYEQYF.

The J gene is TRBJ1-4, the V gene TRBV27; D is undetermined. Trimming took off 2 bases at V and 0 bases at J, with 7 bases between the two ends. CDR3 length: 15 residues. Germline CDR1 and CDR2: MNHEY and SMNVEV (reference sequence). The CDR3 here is CASSLGSATNEKLFF. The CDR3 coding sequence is TGTGCCAGCAGTTTAGGGTCTGCAACTAATGAAAAACTGTTTTTT.

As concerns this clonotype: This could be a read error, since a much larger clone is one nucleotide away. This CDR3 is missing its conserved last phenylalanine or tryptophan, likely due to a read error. The CDR3 protein is CASTVARSYEQYL. In nucleotides, the CDR3 is TGTGCCAGCACCGTGGCCCGATCCTACGAGCAGTACCTC. The V call is TRBV6-6, the J call TRBJ2-7; the D is unclear. The CDR3 has 13 amino acids. CDR1 is MNHNY and CDR2 is SVGAGI in the germline V gene (reference sequence). Trimming left V 7 bases short and J 1 base short, with 11 bases between.

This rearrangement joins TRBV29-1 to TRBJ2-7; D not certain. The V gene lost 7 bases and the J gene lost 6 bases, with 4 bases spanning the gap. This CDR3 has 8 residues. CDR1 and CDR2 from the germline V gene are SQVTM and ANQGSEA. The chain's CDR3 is CSAGEQYF. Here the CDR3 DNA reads TGCAGCGCTGGCGAGCAGTACTTC.

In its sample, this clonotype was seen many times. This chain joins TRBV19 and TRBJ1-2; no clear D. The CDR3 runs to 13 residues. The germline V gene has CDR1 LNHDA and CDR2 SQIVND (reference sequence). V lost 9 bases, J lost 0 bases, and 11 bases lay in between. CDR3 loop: CASTRWANYGYTF. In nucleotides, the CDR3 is TGTGCCAGCACCAGGTGGGCTAACTATGGCTACACCTTC.

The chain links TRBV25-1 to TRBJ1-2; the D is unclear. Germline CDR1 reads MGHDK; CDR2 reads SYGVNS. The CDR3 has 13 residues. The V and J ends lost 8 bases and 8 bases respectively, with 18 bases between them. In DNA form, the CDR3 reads TGTGCCAGCCGTAGACGGGTTGGCTACGGCTACACCTTC. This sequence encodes CASRRRVGYGYTF.

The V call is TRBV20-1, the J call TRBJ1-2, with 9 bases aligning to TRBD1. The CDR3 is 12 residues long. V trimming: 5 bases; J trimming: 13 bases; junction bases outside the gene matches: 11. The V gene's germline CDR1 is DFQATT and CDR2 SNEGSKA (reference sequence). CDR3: CSAASGDRVSTF. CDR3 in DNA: TGCAGTGCTGCCTCAGGGGACAGGGTGTCCACCTTC.

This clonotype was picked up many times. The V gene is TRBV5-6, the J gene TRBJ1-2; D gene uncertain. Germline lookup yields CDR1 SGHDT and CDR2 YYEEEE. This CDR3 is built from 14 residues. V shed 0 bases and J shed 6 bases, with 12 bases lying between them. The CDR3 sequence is CASSLDPQAHGYTF. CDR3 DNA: TGTGCCAGCAGCTTGGATCCCCAGGCCCATGGCTACACCTTC.

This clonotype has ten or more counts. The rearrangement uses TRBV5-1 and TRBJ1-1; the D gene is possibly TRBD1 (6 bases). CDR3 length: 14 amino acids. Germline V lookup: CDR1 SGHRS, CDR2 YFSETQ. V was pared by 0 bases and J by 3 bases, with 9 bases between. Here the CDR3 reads CASSLEDSYTEAFF. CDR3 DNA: TGCGCCAGCAGCTTGGAGGACAGTTACACTGAAGCTTTCTTT.

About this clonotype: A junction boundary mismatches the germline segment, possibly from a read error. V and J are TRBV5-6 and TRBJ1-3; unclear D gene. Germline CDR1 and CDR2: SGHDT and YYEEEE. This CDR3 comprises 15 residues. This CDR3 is CASSLVMSSGNTIYF. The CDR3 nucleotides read TGTGCCAGCAGCTTGGTCATGAGCTCTGGGAACACCATATATTTT.